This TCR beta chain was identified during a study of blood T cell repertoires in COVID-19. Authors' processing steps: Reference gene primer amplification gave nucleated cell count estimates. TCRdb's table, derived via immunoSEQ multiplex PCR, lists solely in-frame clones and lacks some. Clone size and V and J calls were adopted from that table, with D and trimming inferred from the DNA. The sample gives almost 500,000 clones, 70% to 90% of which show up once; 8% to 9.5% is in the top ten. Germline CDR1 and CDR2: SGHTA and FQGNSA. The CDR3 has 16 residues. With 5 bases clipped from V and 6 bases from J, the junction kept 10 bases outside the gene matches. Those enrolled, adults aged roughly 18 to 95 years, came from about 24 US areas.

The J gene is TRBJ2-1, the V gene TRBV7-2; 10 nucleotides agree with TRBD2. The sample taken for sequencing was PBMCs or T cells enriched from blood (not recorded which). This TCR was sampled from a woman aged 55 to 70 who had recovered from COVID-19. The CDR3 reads CASSRVWTSGFNEQFF. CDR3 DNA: TGTGCCAGCAGCCGGGTCTGGACTAGCGGTTTCAATGAGCAGTTCTTC.